This T cell receptor beta chain was captured by sequencing in a study of CD8+ T cells in alopecia areata. Study-level findings and limits: Scalp clonality and expanded CD8+ clones among the top 100 showed significant decreases with tofacitinib.

As for treatment: oral pan-JAK inhibitor, 5-10 mg twice daily. The CDR3 extends over 16 amino acids. Germline-derived CDR1 and CDR2 are MGHRA and YSYEKL. J gave up 5 bases and V 0 bases, and 7 bases lay outside the gene matches. The count of this clone is one. Its cognate antigen is unknown. cDNA prepared by RNA extraction and subsequent reverse transcription served as the template for sequencing. Libraries were prepared by immunoSEQ multiplex PCR; TCRdb keeps only in-frame clonotypes and omits some of them. Altogether 40,000 to 45,000 clones are present, roughly 92% being singletons, with the ten largest covering 18%.

The material sequenced was CD8+ T cells sorted from blood, taken at week 24, from a patient treated with tofacitinib. The chain links TRBV4-1 to TRBJ2-3; 8 bases line up with TRBD1. The receptor was isolated from a human donor with alopecia areata. CDR3 sequence reads: CASSQDPGGGVDTQYF. The CDR3 bases are TGCGCCAGCAGCCAAGATCCAGGGGGCGGGGTAGATACGCAGTATTTT.